The next 18 T cell receptor beta chains were all read from a single sample in a study of blood T cell repertoires in COVID-19 (dated by TCRdb to 2019 to 2021). Library prep was done by the immunoSEQ multiplex PCR assay. TCRdb obtained this table from immuneACCESS and retained in-frame rearrangements with V and J assigned. These tables miss some clones; where compared with another copy, unresolved V genes account for less than half of the shortfall, and the remainder is unexplained. The sample has roughly 82,000 clones on record, approximately 78% of them singletons. The top ten clonotypes cover about 10% of the sample. The sample taken for sequencing was peripheral blood. The receptors here all came from a man aged 55 to 70 with acute or convalescent COVID-19.

The chain employs TRBV7-9 and TRBJ2-2; perhaps TRBD2 as D (7 bases). The CDR3 runs to 17 residues. The germline V gene has CDR1 SEHNR and CDR2 FQNEAQ (reference sequence). Deletions cut 1 base from V and 1 base from J, with 13 bases between. The CDR3 coding sequence is TGTGCCAGCAGCTTAGTGGGGGGGCCACTGAACACCGGGGAGCTGTTTTTT. As protein: CASSLVGGPLNTGELFF.

This chain uses TRBV24-1 with TRBJ1-2; maybe TRBD1 (5 bases). CDR1 is KGHDR and CDR2 is SFDVKD in the germline V gene. This CDR3 has 14 amino acids. Trimming removed 1 base from V and 4 bases from J, with 9 bases in between. Here the CDR3 DNA reads TGTGCCACCAGTGATTTCGCCAGGGCCTATGGCTACACCTTC. Its translation: CATSDFARAYGYTF.

The V gene is TRBV7-2, the J gene TRBJ2-2; D unresolved. Germline loops: CDR1 SGHTA, CDR2 FQGNSA. V was shortened by 5 bases and J by 6 bases, with 13 bases between the two germline ends. There are 14 residues in the CDR3. The CDR3 loop reads CASSHTESSGELFF. The DNA for the CDR3 is TGTGCCAGCAGCCACACAGAGTCTTCCGGGGAGCTGTTTTTT.

The rearrangement links TRBV6-6 to TRBJ2-5, with 10 bases lining up with TRBD2. CDR1 and CDR2 from the germline V gene are MNHNY and SVGAGI (reference sequence). CDR3 length: 15 amino acids. V trimming: 4 bases; J trimming: 2 bases; junction bases outside the gene matches: 4. The CDR3 nucleotides read TGTGCCAGCAGTTCTCCGGGACTAGCGCAAGAGACCCAGTACTTC. Protein: CASSSPGLAQETQYF.

The chain's CDR3 is CASSGRTSGRNTGELFF. The DNA of the CDR3 is TGTGCCAGCAGCGGACGGACTAGCGGGAGGAACACCGGGGAGCTGTTTTTT. This chain joins TRBV7-2 and TRBJ2-2; 13 nucleotides match TRBD2. Germline V gene lookup returns CDR1 SGHTA and CDR2 FQGNSA. The CDR3 runs to 17 residues. V lost 5 bases and J lost 1; bases outside the gene matches: 4.

The chain recombines TRBV10-3 with TRBJ2-7; TRBD1 matches at 8 bases. Germline V CDR1 and CDR2: ENHRY, SYGVKD. Unmatched junction bases numbered 6, after V lost 2 bases and J lost 3 bases. This CDR3 spans 15 amino acids. The CDR3 DNA sequence: TGTGCCATCAGTGAGGGACAGGGTGTAAGCTACGAGCAGTACTTC. Its translation is CAISEGQGVSYEQYF.

The chain combines TRBV9 with TRBJ2-7; D may be TRBD2 (7 bases). CDR1 is SGDLS, CDR2 YYNGEE, per germline. V gave up 4 bases and J gave up 4 bases, with 15 bases separating them. This CDR3 has 14 residues. CDR3 DNA sequence: TGTGCCAGCAGCCGGGGGCTAGCGGCTTACGAGCAGTACTTC. Protein sequence: CASSRGLAAYEQYF.

The CDR3 sequence: CASSFAGGGETQYF. CDR3 DNA sequence: TGTGCCAGCAGCTTTGCGGGAGGCGGGGAGACCCAGTACTTC. This chain links TRBV5-4 with TRBJ2-5; 8 nucleotides align to TRBD2. From germline, CDR1 is SGHNT and CDR2 YYREEE (reference sequence). The CDR3 spans 14 residues. With V trimmed by 2 bases and J by 5 bases, 5 bases remained unmatched.

This sequence joins TRBV15 and TRBJ2-7, with TRBD1 as a possible D gene (7 bases). The CDR3 contains 14 residues. The ends were cut back, 1 base at V and 5 bases at J, with 12 bases in the middle. Germline V gene sequence: CDR1 LNHNV, CDR2 YYDKDF (reference sequence). The CDR3 sequence is CATSRGQGEDEQYF. CDR3 in DNA: TGTGCCACCAGCAGAGGGCAGGGGGAGGACGAGCAGTACTTC.

The chain combines TRBV6-5 with TRBJ1-2, with 7 bases aligning to TRBD1. Unmatched junction bases numbered 7, after V lost 6 bases and J lost 0 bases. Germline loops: CDR1 MNHEY, CDR2 SVGAGI. CDR3 length: 15 residues. The CDR3 sequence: CASRETGMANYGYTF. Here the CDR3 DNA reads TGTGCCAGCAGAGAGACAGGGATGGCTAACTATGGCTACACCTTC.

This clone was picked up one time. The chain joins TRBV7-9 to TRBJ1-3, with 10 bases identical to TRBD1. The CDR3 has 18 residues. V lost 4 bases, J lost 0 bases, and 9 bases stayed unmatched. Germline V gene sequence: CDR1 SEHNR, CDR2 FQNEAQ (reference sequence). The DNA for the CDR3 is TGTGCCAGCAGCTCGGGGACAGGGGCGACTAGCTCTGGAAACACCATATATTTT. Translated, it gives CASSSGTGATSSGNTIYF. The variable domain in full, with the rest retrieved from reference TRBV7-9 and TRBJ1-3, is DTGVSQNPRHKITKRGQNVTFRCDPISEHNRLYWYRQTLGQGPEFLTYFQNEAQLEKSRLLSDRFSAERPKGSFSTLEIQRTEQGDSAMYLCASSSGTGATSSGNTIYFGEGSWLTVV.

Only a few counts were recorded for this clone. J is TRBJ1-2 and V is TRBV12-2. TRBV12-2 is a pseudogene. The length of the CDR3 is 13 residues. This chain's CDR3 is CASRLAEGYGYTF. CDR3 DNA sequence: TGTGCAAGTCGCTTAGCGGAGGGCTATGGCTACACCTTC.

The rearrangement uses TRBV4-3 and TRBJ1-4; 7 bases agree with TRBD1. The CDR3 totals 16 residues. V was pared by 3 bases and J by 8 bases, with 12 bases of the junction left unmatched. CDR1 is LGHNA and CDR2 is YSLEER in the germline V gene. Here the CDR3 reads CASSHLSTGNREKLFF. CDR3 in DNA: TGCGCCAGCAGCCACCTATCGACAGGGAATAGAGAAAAACTGTTTTTT.

The chain is built from TRBV6-6 and TRBJ1-5; no reliable D call. From germline, CDR1 is MNHNY and CDR2 SVGAGI (reference sequence). The CDR3 is made up of 11 amino acids. Between the trimmed V and J ends, which lost 4 bases and 7 bases, there was a span of 5 bases. This chain's CDR3 is CASSSGQPQHF. DNA of the CDR3: TGTGCCAGCAGTTCAGGCCAGCCCCAGCATTTT.

This clone was seen a handful of times. This chain links TRBV7-2 with TRBJ2-7; 7 nucleotides align to TRBD1. The V and J ends lost 3 bases and 5 bases, in that order; junction bases with no gene match: 10. This CDR3 has 15 residues. Germline loops: CDR1 SGHTA, CDR2 FQGNSA. CDR3 coding DNA: TGTGCCAGCAGCTTCATAGGGGGCCTTGGGAACGAGCAGTACTTC. It encodes CASSFIGGLGNEQYF.

The gene calls are TRBV5-6 and TRBJ2-3; 8 positions match TRBD2. The V gene end was trimmed by 7 bases and the J gene end by 0 bases; junction bases not matched to a gene: 10. This CDR3 has 16 amino acids. Germline assignment: CDR1 SGHDT and CDR2 YYEEEE. The CDR3, as DNA: TGTGCCAGCGAAACCCCGGGAGGGCGTAGCACAGATACGCAGTATTTT. It translates to CASETPGGRSTDTQYF.

The chain uses TRBV7-9 and TRBJ1-5; possibly TRBD1 for D (6 bases). Germline-derived CDR1 and CDR2 are SEHNR and FQNEAQ (reference sequence). V was shortened by 3 bases and J by 8 bases, with 17 bases between the two germline ends. This CDR3 spans 15 amino acids. The CDR3 DNA reads as TGTGCCAGCAGCTTCGGGGGGACATCTGGCGAGCCCCAGCATTTT. It is translated as CASSFGGTSGEPQHF.

The chain uses TRBV19 and TRBJ1-1; a possible D gene is TRBD1 (5 bases). Germline CDR1 LNHDA, CDR2 SQIVND (reference sequence). V was shortened by 4 bases and J by 5 bases, with 14 bases between the two germline ends. This CDR3 is 14 amino acids long. DNA for the CDR3: TGTGCCAGTAGTACCCTTGCAGGGCGGACTGAAGCTTTCTTT. This translates into CASSTLAGRTEAFF.